The 17 T cell receptor beta chains presented below share a single source sample, sequenced in a study of T cell repertoires in cytomegalovirus infection. TCRdb processed the reads anew with MiXCR; each CDR3 protein has one entry. The sample has some 450,000 distinct CDR3 sequences; 30% to 40% are singletons. What was sequenced was PBMCs. All receptors derive from a human donor in good health (CMV status not recorded). Some clones in this sample may be carry-over from other donors' samples.

This clonotype was found a few times. This chain uses TRBV28 with TRBJ2-7; no clear D. Trimming shortened V by 1 base and J by 2 bases, and 6 bases separated the two germline ends. The CDR3 runs to 13 residues. The germline gives CDR1 MDHEN, CDR2 SYDVKM. CDR3 DNA sequence: TGTGCCAGCAGTTTATTCCGAACCTACGAGCAGTACTTC. It encodes CASSLFRTYEQYF.

This clonotype occurred a few times. The chain couples TRBV7-4 to TRBJ1-4; 7 bases are a match to TRBD1. The CDR3 sequence is 16 residues long. V dropped 6 bases and J dropped 2; count of bases not matched to a gene: 9. In germline, CDR1 is SGHVT, CDR2 SQSDAQ. The CDR3 is CASSSSQGGTNEKLFF. The CDR3 nucleotides are TGTGCCAGCAGTTCCTCCCAGGGGGGTACTAATGAAAAACTGTTTTTT. Looking up the rest from reference TRBV7-4 and TRBJ1-4 gives the full variable domain: GAGVSQSPRYKVAKRGRDVALRCDSISGHVTLYWYRQTLGQGSEVLTYSQSDAQRDKSGRPSGRFSAERPERSVSTLKIQRTEQGDSAVYLCASSSSQGGTNEKLFFGSGTQLSVL.

In this sample, this clonotype turned up many times. The rearrangement links TRBV7-8 to TRBJ1-3; no reliable D call. CDR1 and CDR2 from the germline V gene are SGHVS and FQNEAQ. Trimming took off 1 base at V and 1 base at J, with 11 bases between the two ends. The CDR3 totals 16 residues. CDR3: CASSLVSVPSGNTIYF. The CDR3 region has the DNA TGTGCCAGCAGCTTAGTTAGCGTCCCTTCTGGAAACACCATATATTTT.

V gene TRBV6-5 combines with J gene TRBJ1-2, with 9 nucleotides matching TRBD1. The V gene's germline CDR1 is MNHEY and CDR2 SVGAGI. Losses at the gene ends were 4 bases for V and 2 bases for J; bases not matched to a gene: 5. The CDR3 length is 15 residues. CDR3 nucleotides: TGTGCCAGCAGTTGGGACAGGGACCCCAACTATGGCTACACCTTC. Protein product: CASSWDRDPNYGYTF.

The chain employs TRBV7-3 and TRBJ2-2; TRBD2 agrees at 9 bases. Trimming removed 6 bases from V and 4 bases from J; junction bases left unmatched: 6. CDR1 SGHTA and CDR2 FQGTGA come from the germline V gene. The CDR3 contains 15 residues. CDR3 in amino acids: CASRRSGGGTGELFF. Here the CDR3 DNA reads TGTGCCAGCAGACGTAGCGGGGGCGGCACCGGGGAGCTGTTTTTT. The full variable domain, rest sourced from reference TRBV7-3 and TRBJ2-2, is GAGVSQTPSNKVTEKGKYVELRCDPISGHTALYWYRQSLGQGPEFLIYFQGTGAADDSGLPNDRFFAVRPEGSVSTLKIQRTERGDSAVYLCASRRSGGGTGELFFGEGSRLTVL.

The genes are TRBV18 and TRBJ2-2; D is perhaps TRBD2 (6 bases). The germline CDR1 and CDR2 sequences are KGHSH and LQKENI. This CDR3 has 15 residues. Deletions cut 2 bases from V and 4 bases from J, with 11 bases between. CDR3 DNA: TGTGCCAGCTCACCAAATCTCGGGGGCACCGGGGAGCTGTTTTTT. Translating gives CASSPNLGGTGELFF.

The chain couples TRBV3-1 to TRBJ1-3; D remains unclear. The CDR3 extends over 16 amino acids. With 3 bases removed from V and 2 bases from J, the gap between germline ends came to 14 bases. CDR1 is LGHDT, CDR2 YNNKEL, per germline (reference sequence). CDR3 bases: TGTGCCAGCAGCCACGCTGTAGCAGGTGCTGGAAACACCATATATTTT. As protein: CASSHAVAGAGNTIYF.

This chain uses TRBV7-9 with TRBJ2-7; no reliable D call. Trimming cost V 1 base and J 2 bases, with 12 bases left between them. CDR1 is SEHNR and CDR2 is FQNEAQ in the germline V gene (reference sequence). The CDR3 has 15 residues. CDR3 DNA: TGTGCCAGCAGCTTAGTGTCCTCGGGTACCTACGAGCAGTACTTC. Translating gives CASSLVSSGTYEQYF. Variable domain in full (rest from reference TRBV7-9 and TRBJ2-7): DTGVSQNPRHKITKRGQNVTFRCDPISEHNRLYWYRQTLGQGPEFLTYFQNEAQLEKSRLLSDRFSAERPKGSFSTLEIQRTEQGDSAMYLCASSLVSSGTYEQYFGPGTRLTVT.

Ten or more counts support this clonotype. The V call is TRBV7-2, the J call TRBJ1-2; a weak D match, TRBD1 (5 bases). With 5 bases removed from V and 5 bases from J, the gap between germline ends came to 18 bases. Germline assignment: CDR1 SGHTA and CDR2 FQGNSA. The CDR3 sequence is 15 residues long. CDR3 protein: CASSPVGGGAYGYTF. CDR3 bases: TGTGCCAGCAGCCCCGTCGGGGGAGGGGCGTATGGCTACACCTTC.

In this sample, this clonotype turned up many times. The chain carries TRBV7-2 and TRBJ2-1; 11 bases line up with TRBD1. Germline V gene lookup returns CDR1 SGHTA and CDR2 FQGNSA. V was clipped by 1 base and J by 9 bases; unmatched bases: 8. This CDR3 has 16 residues. In DNA form, the CDR3 reads TGTGCCAGCAGCTTAGAGGCGGGACAGGGGGGAGTTGAGCAGTTCTTC. This translates into CASSLEAGQGGVEQFF. Supplemented by reference TRBV7-2 and TRBJ2-1, the full variable domain reads GAGVSQSPSNKVTEKGKDVELRCDPISGHTALYWYRQSLGQGLEFLIYFQGNSAPDKSGLPSDRFSAERTGGSVSTLTIQRTQQEDSAVYLCASSLEAGQGGVEQFFGPGTRLTVL.

This clonotype came up many times. The gene calls are TRBV6-1 and TRBJ1-2; no clear D gene. Trimming took 1 base from V and 0 from J, leaving 15 bases between them. The CDR3 runs 17 residues. Per the germline V gene, CDR1 is MNHNS and CDR2 is SASEGT. The CDR3 reads CASSEDETYFPNYGYTF. The CDR3 DNA reads TGTGCCAGCAGTGAAGATGAGACCTACTTTCCTAACTATGGCTACACCTTC.

This clonotype was seen a few times. V and J are TRBV7-6 and TRBJ1-4; D uncertain. Germline V CDR1 and CDR2: SGHVS, FNYEAQ. Deletions cut 5 bases from V and 4 bases from J, with 14 bases between. This CDR3 is built from 15 residues. CDR3 DNA: TGTGCCAGCAGCCCTAATGGGGTCTTTAATGAAAAACTGTTTTTT. It yields the protein CASSPNGVFNEKLFF.

The chain combines TRBV2 with TRBJ2-1; D is uncertain. The V end lost 3 bases, the J end lost 7 bases, and 7 bases lay between the germline ends. In germline, CDR1 is SNHLY, CDR2 FYNNEI. The CDR3 consists of 12 residues. CDR3: CASSDRSNEQFF. CDR3 DNA: TGTGCCAGCAGTGACCGGTCAAATGAGCAGTTCTTC.

The chain uses TRBV6-1 and TRBJ2-7; 11 bases line up with TRBD1. V lost 8 bases to trimming and J lost 9 bases; unmatched junction nucleotides: 9. Germline V CDR1 and CDR2: MNHNS, SASEGT. The CDR3 is made up of 13 amino acids. The CDR3 spells CASAGTGGFAQYF. CDR3 bases: TGTGCCAGCGCCGGGACAGGGGGTTTCGCGCAGTACTTC.

J is TRBJ2-5 and V is TRBV10-3, with 10 bases matching TRBD2. The CDR3 is 15 residues long. J gave up 5 bases and V 2 bases, and 5 bases lay outside the gene matches. CDR1 and CDR2 (germline): ENHRY, SYGVKD. CDR3 amino acids: CAISERRTSGETQYF. The CDR3 nucleotides are TGTGCCATCAGTGAGCGCCGGACTAGCGGTGAGACCCAGTACTTC.

The rearrangement uses TRBV5-3 and TRBJ1-2; TRBD1 matches at 9 bases. TRBV5-3 is an open reading frame, and its role is uncertain. The J segment lost 0 bases and the V segment lost 8 bases, leaving 8 bases of the junction unmatched. There are 15 residues in the CDR3. DNA of the CDR3: TGTGCCAGCAGCACCGGGACAGGGACTAACTATGGCTACACCTTC. Residues: CASSTGTGTNYGYTF.

V usage is TRBV28 and J usage is TRBJ2-2, with TRBD2 matching over 8 bases. V lost 7 bases to trimming and J lost 6 bases; unmatched junction nucleotides: 4. The CDR3 runs to 13 residues. CDR1 is MDHEN and CDR2 is SYDVKM in the germline V gene. This chain's CDR3 is CASTRAGAGELFF. In DNA, the CDR3 is TGTGCCAGCACCCGAGCGGGGGCCGGGGAGCTGTTTTTT.